This is a list of T cell receptor beta chains from one sample in a study of T cells in Graves' hyperthyroidism and ophthalmopathy. TCRdb re-called the multiplex PCR reads with MiXCR, one entry per CDR3 protein. The sample includes roughly 100,000 distinct CDR3 sequences, roughly 56% of them seen just once. Sequenced input: blood. All receptors derive from a woman aged 35 to 49 with Graves' hyperthyroidism. Each CDR3 is given with its conserved first and last residue. D genes are given only for firm matches. Clone sizes are given selectively: once, few, many, or a class where the clone is expanded.

>.|TRBV20-1|TRBJ2-6|many
TGCAGTGCTCCTATACTCGACCTCTCTGGGGCCAACGTCCTGACTTTC
CSAPILDLSGANVLTF
>TRBD1|TRBV2|TRBJ2-3|.
TGTGCCAGCAGTGGGACAGGGATAAGCACAGATACGCAGTATTTT
CASSGTGISTDTQYF
>TRBD1|TRBV15|TRBJ2-5|.
TGTGCCACCAGCAGATCGGGACAGGGGGACGAGACCCAGTACTTC
CATSRSGQGDETQYF
>.|TRBV29-1|TRBJ2-2|.
TGCAGCGTTCGGGGCCACACCGGGGAGCTGTTTTTT
CSVRGHTGELFF
>TRBD2|TRBV4-1|TRBJ2-7|many
TGCGCCAGCAGCCACGGACGGGGACTAGCGGAGACCTACGAGCAGTACTTC
CASSHGRGLAETYEQYF
>.|TRBV5-1|TRBJ1-6|.
TGCGCCAGCAGCCGGGACCGAAATAATTCACCCCTCCACTTT
CASSRDRNNSPLHF
>.|TRBV12-3/TRBV12-4|TRBJ2-2|.
TGTGCCAGCAATTTATTGGGCCTAGGTGGGACCGGGGAGCTGTTTTTT
CASNLLGLGGTGELFF
>.|TRBV12-3/TRBV12-4|TRBJ1-4|many
TGTGCCAGCAGTGCCTTTTTGGCAACTAATGAAAAACTGTTTTTT
CASSAFLATNEKLFF
>.|TRBV6-6|TRBJ1-1|many
TGTGCCAGCAGTTTGAGCAGGGAGGGGACTGAAGCTTTCTTT
CASSLSREGTEAFF
>.|TRBV9|TRBJ1-1|.
TGTGCCAGCAGCGTAGAAGGGGGGAGCACTGAAGCTTACTTT
CASSVEGGSTEAYF
>.|TRBV29-1|TRBJ1-1|many
TGCAGCGTTGAAAGAAGGGGGGCCGGGGGAGTGAACACTGAAGCTTTCTTT
CSVERRGAGGVNTEAFF
>.|TRBV19|TRBJ2-2|many
TGTGCCAGTCGGCATGGAAGCTACTCGAACACCGGGGAGCTGTTTTTT
CASRHGSYSNTGELFF
>TRBD1|TRBV10-3|TRBJ2-7|few
TGTGCCAGCAGTCGCCGTCGCATCGTGGGACAGGCCGGATACGAGCAGTACTTC
CASSRRRIVGQAGYEQYF
>.|TRBV5-1|TRBJ1-5|many
TGCGCCAGCAGCTCCTTTAGAGGGTCGGGGGATCAGCCCCAGCATTTT
CASSSFRGSGDQPQHF
>TRBD1|TRBV7-2|TRBJ1-1|.
TGTGCCAGCAAACAGGGGGACAGGGTGGCTTTCTTT
CASKQGDRVAFF
>TRBD2|TRBV20-1|TRBJ2-5|.
TGCAGTGCTCCCGGGACTAGCGGAAAAGAGACCCAGTACTTC
CSAPGTSGKETQYF
>TRBD1|TRBV5-1|TRBJ1-5|.
TGCGCCAGCAGCTCGGGACAGGTGGGACAGCCCCAGCATTTT
CASSSGQVGQPQHF
>.|TRBV5-1|TRBJ1-1|many
TGCGCCAGCAGCTTGGCAGCCATGAACACTGAAGCTTTCTTT
CASSLAAMNTEAFF
>TRBD2|TRBV7-8|TRBJ2-5|.
TGTGCCAGCAGCCAACTAGCGGGAGGGGCGGAGACCCAGTACTTC
CASSQLAGGAETQYF
>TRBD2|TRBV7-2|TRBJ2-7|.
TGTGCCAGCAGCTTGCGGCGGGATAGCGGGAGTTACGAGCAGTACTTC
CASSLRRDSGSYEQYF
>TRBD2|TRBV5-1|TRBJ2-5|many
TGCGCCAGCAGCTTGGGACTAGCGGGAGAGGAGACCCAGTACTTC
CASSLGLAGEETQYF
>TRBD2|TRBV7-8|TRBJ2-5|once
TGTGCCAGCAGCATGACAGCGGGAGGGATAGAGACCCAGTACTTC
CASSMTAGGIETQYF
>TRBD1|TRBV18|TRBJ1-1|.
TGTGCCAGCTCACCGAAACAGGGATACAGGGGACCATTT
CASSPKQGYRGPF
>.|TRBV7-3|TRBJ2-5|.
TGTGCCAGCAGCTTAAACGGACTGGCCGGGACCCAGTACTTC
CASSLNGLAGTQYF
>TRBD1|TRBV7-2|TRBJ1-1|.
TGTGCCAGCCGAGGAAGGGACAGGGTGGCTTTCTTT
CASRGRDRVAFF
>TRBD2|TRBV7-2|TRBJ2-7|.
TGTGCCAGCAGCTTAAAGGCGGGAGGGGGTCTCTACGAGCAGTACTTC
CASSLKAGGGLYEQYF
>.|TRBV29-1|TRBJ2-7|many
TGCAGCGTTGAAAAGGTTTTTGGCGAGCAGTACTTC
CSVEKVFGEQYF
>TRBD2|TRBV7-2|TRBJ2-1|few
TGTGCCAGCAGCTTAATGAGCGGGAGGGGCTACAATGAGCAGTTCTTC
CASSLMSGRGYNEQFF
>TRBD2|TRBV20-1|TRBJ2-1|.
TGCAGTGCTAGAGCTCAGGGACTAGCTGCTATTAATGAGCAGTTCTTC
CSARAQGLAAINEQFF
>.|TRBV13|TRBJ1-5|.
TGTGCCAGCACGCAGGACAGCTGGGGGGTGCAGCCCCAGCATTTT
CASTQDSWGVQPQHF
>.|TRBV30|TRBJ1-2|few
TGTGCCTGGAGTGTCTGGGGTCTCTATGGCTACACCTTC
CAWSVWGLYGYTF
>.|TRBV29-1|TRBJ2-7|few
TGCAGCGTCTTAGGAGGGGGTCTCTACGAGCAGTACTTC
CSVLGGGLYEQYF
>TRBD2|TRBV6-5|TRBJ2-5|many
TGTGCCAGCAGTTACCGGGGGACTAGCGGGGGGGGAGAGACCCAGTACTTC
CASSYRGTSGGGETQYF
>.|TRBV29-1|TRBJ1-5|.
TGCAGCGTTGAGCGGGAGGGATCGGAGACCCAGCATTTT
CSVEREGSETQHF
>TRBD1|TRBV7-3|TRBJ2-5|.
TGTGCCAGCAGTTCGGACAGGGGAGGAGAGACCCAGTACTTC
CASSSDRGGETQYF
>TRBD1|TRBV25-1|TRBJ2-7|.
TGTGCCAGCAGGACGACAGGGCATATCTTGTACGAGCAGTACTTC
CASRTTGHILYEQYF
>TRBD1|TRBV2|TRBJ1-4|once
TGTGCCAGCAGTGAATCCCTCGACAGGGAGGAAAAACTGTTTTTT
CASSESLDREEKLFF
>TRBD1|TRBV29-1|TRBJ1-4|.
TGCAGCCCCCCGACAGGGGCCGAGGAAAAACTGTTTTTT
CSPPTGAEEKLFF
>.|TRBV2|TRBJ2-2|many
TGTGCCAGCAGCGGGACTGCGAACACCGGGGAGCTGTTTTTT
CASSGTANTGELFF
>TRBD1|TRBV6-5|TRBJ1-2|once
TGTGCCAGCATGACAGGGCGGTATGGCTACACCTTC
CASMTGRYGYTF
>TRBD1|TRBV6-5|TRBJ1-5|once
TGTGCCAGCAGTCCCGCGACAGGGATCAATCAGCCCCAGCATTTT
CASSPATGINQPQHF
>.|TRBV9|TRBJ1-6|.
TGTGCCAGCAGAGGTGGAGGGGAGGACGCCTATAGTTCACCCCTCCACTTT
CASRGGGEDAYSSPLHF
>.|TRBV14|TRBJ2-2|many
TGTGCCAGCAGCCCGAGGGGCCCCACAGGAGGGGCCGGGGAGCTGTTTTTT
CASSPRGPTGGAGELFF
>.|TRBV5-1|TRBJ2-5|many
TGCGCCAGCAGCTTGGGGGGGGCACCGACAGAGACCCAGTACTTC
CASSLGGAPTETQYF
>.|TRBV16|TRBJ1-2|many
TGTGCCAGCAGCCAATCGGTAAACTATGGCTACACCTTC
CASSQSVNYGYTF
>TRBD1|TRBV5-1|TRBJ2-2|many
TGCGCCAGCAGCACTGAGCGGACAGGGGCGAACACCGGGGAGCTGTTTTTT
CASSTERTGANTGELFF
>.|TRBV19|TRBJ1-1|many
TGTGCCAGTAGTCTTCGCAGGGGGAACACTGAAGCTTTCTTT
CASSLRRGNTEAFF
>TRBD1|TRBV29-1|TRBJ1-2|.
TGCAGCGTATTGACAGGGAGAGATGGCTACACCTTC
CSVLTGRDGYTF
>.|TRBV10-3|TRBJ2-7|.
TGTGCCATCAGTGAGTCGAGAGGGATCGAGCAGTACTTC
CAISESRGIEQYF
>TRBD2|TRBV7-2|TRBJ2-6|many
TGTGCCAGCAGCTTACGTGGGAGGGCCCAGTATGCGGGGGCCAACGTCCTGACTTTC
CASSLRGRAQYAGANVLTF
>TRBD1|TRBV2|TRBJ1-2|many
TGTGCCAGCAACCCTACGACAGGGGCCTATGGCTACACCTTC
CASNPTTGAYGYTF
>.|TRBV29-1|TRBJ2-6|.
TGCAGCAGTTCCGGACGGCTCTCTGGGGCCAACGTCCTGACTTTC
CSSSGRLSGANVLTF
>TRBD1|TRBV25-1|TRBJ2-7|.
TGTGCCAGCAGTGTGACAGGGGGCGAGCAGTACTTC
CASSVTGGEQYF
>TRBD2|TRBV7-9|TRBJ2-5|.
TGTGCCAGCAGCTTCTCTAGCGGGAGGGCCAGAGAGCAGTACTTC
CASSFSSGRAREQYF
>TRBD2|TRBV7-2|TRBJ2-5|many
TGTGCCAGCAGCTTAAGTATAGCGGGGCAAGAGACCCAGTACTTC
CASSLSIAGQETQYF
>.|TRBV2|TRBJ2-7|.
TGTGCCAACATAGGTAGCGGCTACGAGCAGTACTTC
CANIGSGYEQYF
>.|TRBV29-1|TRBJ1-2|.
TGCAGCGCCGCGACGGAAAGCTATGGCTACACCTTC
CSAATESYGYTF